Each of the 26 T cell receptor beta chains below was sequenced from the same sample in a study of T cell clonality in common variable immunodeficiency. Broader study findings: Common variable immunodeficiency TCR beta sequences reportedly had fewer deletions and N-nucleotide insertions.

TCRdb keeps only in-frame clones here, not all; method: immunoSEQ multiplex PCR. This repertoire holds 28,000 or so clones, and none appear only once. Their specific antigens are unknown. The sequencing input was peripheral blood mononuclear cells. Every receptor here comes from a human donor with common variable immunodeficiency.

In this sample, this clone turned up many times. The read terminates 3 residues ahead of where the CDR3 ends, so the germline J gene completes it. The V and J genes are TRBV30 and TRBJ2-7, with D unresolved. CDR3 size: 12 residues. CDR1 is GTSNPN and CDR2 is SVGIG in the germline V gene (reference sequence). The V and J ends lost 2 bases and 3 bases respectively, with 8 bases between them. CDR3 sequence: CAWSLQSYEQYF. The covered CDR3 bases are TGTGCCTGGAGTTTACAGAGCTACGAG.

This clone has a count of ten or more. The read comes to an end 3 residues before the CDR3 does, leaving the germline J gene to fill in the end. This chain joins TRBV20-1 and TRBJ2-5, with D tentatively TRBD1 (5 bases). Per the germline V gene, CDR1 is DFQATT and CDR2 is SNEGSKA (reference sequence). The CDR3 covers 13 residues. V was trimmed by 5 bases and J by 2 bases, leaving 12 bases between them. CDR3 residues: CSAQPTAQETQYF. The DNA read from the CDR3 is TGCAGTGCTCAACCGACAGCTCAAGAGACC.

A word on this clone: An end of the junction differs from the germline gene, which may be a read error. The CDR3 end is not reached by the read, which stops 3 residues before it; the germline J gene fills it in. The gene calls are TRBV6-1 and TRBJ2-5; 9 positions match TRBD2. Germline-derived CDR1 and CDR2 are MNHNS and SASEGT. The CDR3 sequence is 17 residues long. The part of the CDR3 DNA that was read is TGTGCCAGCACTGAAGGGCTAGCGGGGAAACGCCAAGAGACC. As protein: CASTEGLAGKRQET. The whole CDR3 region reads CASTEGLAGKRQETQYF.

The sample holds many counts of this clone. CDR3 protein: CSVWAAGLGYEQYF. CDR3 DNA, as far as it was read: TGCAGTGTTTGGGCAGCGGGATTAGGCTACGAG. The chain has TRBV20-1 and TRBJ2-7; 7 bases are a match to TRBD2. The read ends 3 residues early relative to the CDR3; the germline J gene fills the gap. J gave up 3 bases and V 7 bases, and 12 bases lay outside the gene matches. Per germline, CDR1 DFQATT and CDR2 SNEGSKA (reference sequence). The CDR3 totals 14 residues.

This clone appeared many times. The CDR3 end falls 3 residues outside the read, so it is completed with the germline J gene. The chain couples TRBV7-2 to TRBJ1-1; unclear D gene. CDR1 and CDR2 from the germline V gene are SGHTA and FQGNSA. This CDR3 spans 13 amino acids. V shed 3 bases and J shed 3 bases, with 8 bases lying between them. CDR3 amino acids: CASSFRQDTEAFF. Incomplete CDR3 DNA: TGTGCCAGCAGCTTTCGTCAGGACACTGAA. Supplemented by reference TRBV7-2 and TRBJ1-1, the full variable domain reads GAGVSQSPSNKVTEKGKDVELRCDPISGHTALYWYRQSLGQGLEFLIYFQGNSAPDKSGLPSDRFSAERTGGSVSTLTIQRTQQEDSAVYLCASSFRQDTEAFFGQGTRLTVV.

Concerning this clone: The read terminates 3 residues ahead of where the CDR3 ends, so the germline J gene completes it. This chain links TRBV5-1 with TRBJ2-1, with a tentative D call TRBD2 (5 bases). CDR3 length: 14 residues. In germline, CDR1 is SGHRS, CDR2 YFSETQ. Trimming removed 4 bases at V and 7 bases at J, with 15 bases between. The CDR3 here is CASSPQLVLNEQFF. The CDR3 bases that were read are TGCGCCAGCAGCCCGCAACTAGTTTTGAATGAG. Full variable domain (remainder filled in from reference TRBV5-1 and TRBJ2-1): KAGVTQTPRYLIKTRGQQVTLSCSPISGHRSVSWYQQTPGQGLQFLFEYFSETQRNKGNFPGRFSGRQFSNSRSEMNVSTLELGDSALYLCASSPQLVLNEQFFGPGTRLTVL.

At least ten counts were recorded for this clone. From the germline J gene comes the end of the CDR3, since the read stops 3 residues before it. The chain carries TRBV7-2 and TRBJ2-5; 12 nucleotides match TRBD1. In germline, CDR1 is SGHTA, CDR2 FQGNSA. CDR3 length: 15 amino acids. The trim removed 6 bases at V and 5 bases at J, leaving 7 bases unmatched. CDR3 loop: CASSSGQGARETQYF. Incomplete CDR3 DNA: TGTGCCAGCAGTTCGGGACAGGGGGCGCGGGAGACC.

This clone was seen a few times. With the read ending 3 residues before the CDR3 end, the germline J gene is used to fill in that end. The gene calls are TRBV11-2 and TRBJ2-7; 7 nucleotides match TRBD1. V trimming: 5 bases; J trimming: 2 bases; junction bases outside the gene matches: 3. Germline lookup yields CDR1 SGHAT and CDR2 FQNNGV. The CDR3 covers 13 residues. CDR3 amino acids: CASSQDRAYEQYF. The CDR3 DNA, read in part, is TGTGCCAGCAGCCAAGACAGGGCCTACGAG.

The chain's CDR3 is CSAHYSGGSSYNEQFF. The part of the CDR3 DNA that was read is TGCAGTGCACATTATAGCGGGGGGAGCTCCTACAATGAG. This chain connects TRBV20-1 to TRBJ2-1, with 10 nucleotides matching TRBD2. The read gets to within 3 residues of the CDR3 end, and the germline J gene fills in the rest. V lost 6 bases and J lost 0; bases outside the gene matches: 8. The CDR3 consists of 16 residues. Germline V gene sequence: CDR1 DFQATT, CDR2 SNEGSKA (reference sequence).

This clone appeared many times. The read falls 3 residues short of the CDR3 end, and the missing part is taken from the germline J gene. This chain connects TRBV19 to TRBJ1-6, with no clear D. The CDR3 is 15 residues long. Trimming pared 6 bases from V and 0 bases from J, leaving 9 bases between. Germline V gene sequence: CDR1 LNHDA, CDR2 SQIVND (reference sequence). CDR3 in amino acids: CASSSSGSYNSPLHF. The sequenced part of the CDR3 DNA is TGTGCCAGTAGCAGTAGCGGCTCCTATAATTCACCC. Full variable domain (remainder filled in from reference TRBV19 and TRBJ1-6): DGGITQSPKYLFRKEGQNVTLSCEQNLNHDAMYWYRQDPGQGLRLIYYSQIVNDFQKGDIAEGYSVSREKKESFPLTVTSAQKNPTAFYLCASSSSGSYNSPLHFGNGTRLTVT.

This clone was detected ten times or more. Sequencing ends 3 residues short of the CDR3 end; the germline J gene provides the rest. The chain employs TRBV6-1 and TRBJ2-5; 7 bases match TRBD1. Germline CDR1 reads MNHNS; CDR2 reads SASEGT. The CDR3 loop spans 16 amino acids. V gave up 1 base and J gave up 1 base; unmatched junction bases: 6. Partial CDR3 DNA: TGTGCCAGCAGTGAAGACGAGGGGACAGTCCAAGAGACC. Amino acid sequence: CASSEDEGTVQET. The full CDR3 protein reads CASSEDEGTVQETQYF.

In its sample, this clone was seen many times. The sequence runs out 3 residues before the end of the CDR3; the remainder is reconstructed from the germline J gene. The rearrangement links TRBV20-1 to TRBJ2-5, with TRBD2 matching over 8 bases. From germline, CDR1 is DFQATT and CDR2 SNEGSKA (reference sequence). This CDR3 region has 13 residues. V was clipped by 1 base and J by 7 bases; unmatched bases: 5. The DNA read from the CDR3 is TGCAGTGCTAGAGCGACTAGCGTTGGGACC. It encodes CSARATSVGT. The CDR3 reads in full as CSARATSVGTQYF.

Worth noting for this clone: The CDR3 end is not reached by the read, which stops 3 residues before it; the germline J gene fills it in. V is TRBV6-2 or TRBV6-3 and J is TRBJ2-5; 10 bases are shared with TRBD1. This CDR3 contains 16 residues. Germline trimming cut 6 bases from V and 7 bases from J; bases unmatched to any gene: 14. The germline gives CDR1 MNHEY, CDR2 SVGEGT. The CDR3 bases that were read are TGTGCCAGCAGCTACGACAGGGGGCGCGGATCTTCGACC. The encoded protein is CASSYDRGRGSST. The entire CDR3 protein reads CASSYDRGRGSSTQYF.

This clone was counted many times. The read is 3 residues too short to cover the CDR3 end, so that end is filled in from the germline J gene. This chain connects TRBV3-1 (or the pseudogene TRBV3-2) to TRBJ2-7; D is uncertain. Trimming took off 1 base at V and 6 bases at J, with 7 bases between the two ends. CDR1 LGHDT and CDR2 YNNKEL come from the germline V gene (reference sequence). The CDR3 is 12 amino acids. CDR3 residues: CASSQAGPEQYF. The sequenced part of the CDR3 DNA is TGTGCCAGCAGCCAAGCAGGCCCCGAG.

This clone was picked up a small number of times. Read sequence stops 3 residues before the CDR3 end, and the germline J gene provides the missing end. This rearrangement joins TRBV20-1 to TRBJ2-7; D remains ambiguous. The germline CDR1 and CDR2 sequences are DFQATT and SNEGSKA (reference sequence). The CDR3 runs 14 residues. Deletions cut 2 bases from V and 2 bases from J, with 13 bases between. The sequenced part of the CDR3 DNA is TGCAGTGCTAGAAAACAGTCGGCCGCCTACGAG. Translation gives CSARKQSAAYE. The full CDR3 reads CSARKQSAAYEQYF.

This clone was found many times. The CDR3 is cut off 3 residues early in the read; its end comes from the germline J gene. The rearrangement links TRBV11-2 to TRBJ2-7, with D tentatively TRBD1 (6 bases). Trimming took off 4 bases at V and 6 bases at J, with 13 bases between the two ends. The germline gives CDR1 SGHAT, CDR2 FQNNGV. There are 13 residues in the CDR3. CDR3: CASSSGTLSEQYF. The CDR3 DNA, read in part, is TGTGCCAGCAGCTCCGGGACACTCAGCGAG.

Remarks on this clone: Read coverage stops 3 residues before the CDR3 terminus; the germline J gene supplies the remainder. The V and J genes are TRBV7-8 and TRBJ2-1; perhaps TRBD2 as D (5 bases). Deletions cut 5 bases from V and 8 bases from J, with 22 bases between. The CDR3 covers 16 residues. Germline CDR1 reads SGHVS; CDR2 reads FQNEAQ. The CDR3 sequence is CASSPLPGPYGDEQFF. Partial CDR3 DNA: TGTGCCAGCAGCCCACTCCCGGGTCCGTACGGGGATGAG.

For this clone: The read terminates 3 residues ahead of where the CDR3 ends, so the germline J gene completes it. The chain couples TRBV7-2 to TRBJ1-4; D unresolved. The V gene's germline CDR1 is SGHTA and CDR2 FQGNSA. This CDR3 contains 15 residues. Deletions cut 3 bases from V and 8 bases from J, with 16 bases between. CDR3 region: CASSLRPGVKEKLFF. CDR3 bases read: TGTGCCAGCAGCTTGAGACCCGGGGTTAAGGAAAAA.

This clone appeared many times. The observed sequence ends 3 residues before the CDR3 terminus, with the missing tail filled in from the germline J gene. The chain carries TRBV4-2 and TRBJ2-1; TRBD2 agrees at 11 bases. The germline V gene has CDR1 LGHNA and CDR2 YNFKEQ. V was clipped by 1 base and J by 7 bases; unmatched bases: 6. The CDR3 extends over 16 amino acids. The part of the CDR3 DNA that was read is TGTGCCAGCAGCCAAGTCTTAGCGGGAGGGGAAAATGAG. Translated: CASSQVLAGGENE. The entire CDR3 protein reads CASSQVLAGGENEQFF.

This clone has a handful of counts. The CDR3 is cut off 3 residues early in the read; its end comes from the germline J gene. The V gene is TRBV6-2 or TRBV6-3, the J gene TRBJ1-2; D unclear. The CDR3 has 14 amino acids. Germline-derived CDR1 and CDR2 are MNHEY and SVGEGT. Trimming removed 6 bases at V and 5 bases at J, with 16 bases between. The CDR3 protein is CASSRGSALYGYTF. Partial CDR3 DNA: TGTGCCAGCAGCCGCGGCAGCGCCCTATATGGC.

This clone was recorded a few times. The read ends 3 residues before the CDR3 terminus; that terminus is restored from the germline J gene. The chain has TRBV20-1 and TRBJ2-7; tentatively, D is TRBD2 (7 bases). Germline values: CDR1 DFQATT, CDR2 SNEGSKA (reference sequence). CDR3 size: 15 residues. V lost 3 bases and J 3 bases, leaving 18 bases between the germline ends. The CDR3 loop reads CSASGDIAGLYEQYF. Partial CDR3 DNA: TGCAGTGCTAGTGGGGACATAGCGGGCCTCTACGAG.

This clone was seen many times. Coverage ceases 3 residues before the CDR3 finishes, and the germline J gene fills in the end. This chain joins TRBV29-1 and TRBJ2-7, with D possibly being TRBD1 (6 bases). V was trimmed by 5 bases and J by 3 bases, leaving 11 bases between them. This CDR3 is built from 12 residues. Germline V gives CDR1 SQVTM, CDR2 ANQGSEA. The CDR3 DNA, read in part, is TGCAGCGTTTCAGAGGGGGACTACGAG. It is translated as CSVSEGDYE. The complete CDR3 reads CSVSEGDYEQYF.

This clone was recorded many times. The missing CDR3 end, 3 residues past where the read stops, is filled in from the germline J gene. This rearrangement joins TRBV6-2 or TRBV6-3 to TRBJ2-7; TRBD1 agrees at 10 bases. Germline loops: CDR1 MNHEY, CDR2 SVGEGT. This CDR3 has 15 amino acids. V shed 6 bases, J shed 5 bases, and the junction held 10 bases outside the gene matches. CDR3 bases read: TGTGCCAGCAGAGACCCCGGGACAGGGGCCCACGAG. Translation: CASRDPGTGAHE. The full CDR3 protein reads CASRDPGTGAHEQYF.

This clone was recorded many times. Read data end 3 residues before the CDR3 end; the end is taken from the germline J gene. The chain combines TRBV19 with TRBJ1-1; D gene ambiguous. Germline CDR1 and CDR2: LNHDA and SQIVND (reference sequence). V dropped 6 bases and J dropped 0 bases, with 8 bases sitting between them. There are 13 residues in the CDR3. CDR3 DNA, as far as it was read: TGTGCCAGTAGAGGCAAAGTGAACACTGAA. It yields the protein CASRGKVNTE. The whole CDR3 region reads CASRGKVNTEAFF. The full variable domain, rest sourced from reference TRBV19 and TRBJ1-1, is DGGITQSPKYLFRKEGQNVTLSCEQNLNHDAMYWYRQDPGQGLRLIYYSQIVNDFQKGDIAEGYSVSREKKESFPLTVTSAQKNPTAFYLCASRGKVNTEAFFGQGTRLTVV.

Concerning this clone itself: Read coverage stops 3 residues before the CDR3 terminus; the germline J gene supplies the remainder. This chain connects TRBV6-2 or TRBV6-3 to TRBJ2-1, with D possibly being TRBD1 (6 bases). The CDR3 has 14 amino acids. Trimming pared 0 bases from V and 9 bases from J, leaving 12 bases between. Germline V CDR1 and CDR2: MNHEY, SVGEGT. The sequenced CDR3 bases are TGTGCCAGCAGTTACTCGAACAGGGCGGGTGAG. It translates to CASSYSNRAGE. The complete CDR3 protein is CASSYSNRAGEQFF.

Turning to this clone: The read stops 3 residues short of the end of the CDR3; the missing end is completed from the germline J gene. The chain joins TRBV30 to TRBJ2-2, with 10 nucleotides matching TRBD2. The germline gives CDR1 GTSNPN, CDR2 SVGIG (reference sequence). V shed 0 bases and J 1 base; nucleotides not matched to a gene: 8. CDR3 length equals 18 residues. The part of the CDR3 DNA that was read is TGTGCCTGGAGTGTACGGGCTAGCGGGAGTAGGAACACCGGGGAG. Amino acids: CAWSVRASGSRNTGE. The full CDR3 protein is CAWSVRASGSRNTGELFF. Full variable domain (missing parts from reference TRBV30 and TRBJ2-2): SQTIHQWPATLVQPVGSPLSLECTVEGTSNPNLYWYRQAAGRGLQLLFYSVGIGQISSEVPQNLSASRPQDRQFILSSKKLLLSDSGFYLCAWSVRASGSRNTGELFFGEGSRLTVL.